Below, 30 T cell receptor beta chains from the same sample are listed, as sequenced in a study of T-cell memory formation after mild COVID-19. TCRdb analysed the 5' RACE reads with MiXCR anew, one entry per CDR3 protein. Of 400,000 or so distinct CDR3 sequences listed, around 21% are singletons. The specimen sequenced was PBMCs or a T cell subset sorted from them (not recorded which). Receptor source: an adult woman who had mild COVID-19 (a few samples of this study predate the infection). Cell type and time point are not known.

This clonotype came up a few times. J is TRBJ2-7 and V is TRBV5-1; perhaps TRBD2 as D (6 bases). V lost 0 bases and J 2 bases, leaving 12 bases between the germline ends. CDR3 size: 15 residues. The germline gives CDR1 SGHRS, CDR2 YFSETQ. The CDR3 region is CASSLGGVPTYEQYF. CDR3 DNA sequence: TGCGCCAGCAGCTTGGGGGGGGTACCCACCTACGAGCAGTACTTC.

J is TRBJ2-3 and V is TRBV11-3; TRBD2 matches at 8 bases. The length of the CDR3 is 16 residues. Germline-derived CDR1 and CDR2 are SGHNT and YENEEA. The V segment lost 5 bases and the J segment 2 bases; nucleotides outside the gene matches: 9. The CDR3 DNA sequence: TGTGCCAGCAGCCCCCGTGGGCGGGAGGTCACAGATACGCAGTATTTT. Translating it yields CASSPRGREVTDTQYF.

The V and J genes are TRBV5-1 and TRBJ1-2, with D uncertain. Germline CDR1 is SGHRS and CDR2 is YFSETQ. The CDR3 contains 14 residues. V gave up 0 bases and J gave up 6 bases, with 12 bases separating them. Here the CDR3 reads CASSLALGTNGYTF. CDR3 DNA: TGCGCCAGCAGCTTGGCCCTCGGAACAAATGGCTACACCTTC.

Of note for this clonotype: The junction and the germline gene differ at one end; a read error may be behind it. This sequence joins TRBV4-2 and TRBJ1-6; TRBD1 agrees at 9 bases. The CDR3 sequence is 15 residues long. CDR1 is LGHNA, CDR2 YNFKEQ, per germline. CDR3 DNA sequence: TGTGCCAGCAGCCCGGACAGGGGATATGGTTCACCCCTACACTTT. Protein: CASSPDRGYGSPLHF.

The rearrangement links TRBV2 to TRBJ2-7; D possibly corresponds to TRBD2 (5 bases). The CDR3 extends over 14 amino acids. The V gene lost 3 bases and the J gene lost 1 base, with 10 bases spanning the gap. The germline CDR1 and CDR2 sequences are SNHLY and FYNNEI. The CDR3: CASSEKEVSYEQYF. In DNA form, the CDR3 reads TGTGCCAGCAGTGAGAAGGAGGTTTCCTACGAGCAGTACTTC.

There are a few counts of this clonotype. As DNA, the CDR3 is TGTGCCAGTACAGGGTGGGCAGATACGCAGTATTTT. Its protein is CASTGWADTQYF. V and J are TRBV25-1 and TRBJ2-3, with a tentative D call TRBD1 (6 bases). The CDR3 length is 12 residues. Germline V gives CDR1 MGHDK, CDR2 SYGVNS. With 9 bases removed from V and 4 bases from J, the gap between germline ends came to 11 bases.

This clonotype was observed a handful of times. The CDR3 DNA reads as TGCAGTGCTAGAGAACGACTCAGCAAAAACATTCAGTACTTC. Protein product: CSARERLSKNIQYF. The chain has TRBV20-1 and TRBJ2-4; D remains unclear. The germline V gene has CDR1 DFQATT and CDR2 SNEGSKA (reference sequence). The CDR3 totals 14 residues. V was pared by 0 bases and J by 3 bases, with 9 bases between.

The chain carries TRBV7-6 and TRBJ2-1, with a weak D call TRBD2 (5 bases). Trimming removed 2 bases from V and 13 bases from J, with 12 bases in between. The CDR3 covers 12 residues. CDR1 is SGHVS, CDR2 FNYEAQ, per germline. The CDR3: CASSLRAGGQFF. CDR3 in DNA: TGTGCCAGCAGCTTACGGGCTGGAGGCCAGTTCTTC.

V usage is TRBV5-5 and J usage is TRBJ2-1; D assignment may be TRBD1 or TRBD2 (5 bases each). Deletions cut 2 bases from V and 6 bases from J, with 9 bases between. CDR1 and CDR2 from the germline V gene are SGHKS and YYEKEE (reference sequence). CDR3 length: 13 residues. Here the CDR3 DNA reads TGTGCCAGCAGCTTTTGGGGGAGCAATGAGCAGTTCTTC. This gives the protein CASSFWGSNEQFF.

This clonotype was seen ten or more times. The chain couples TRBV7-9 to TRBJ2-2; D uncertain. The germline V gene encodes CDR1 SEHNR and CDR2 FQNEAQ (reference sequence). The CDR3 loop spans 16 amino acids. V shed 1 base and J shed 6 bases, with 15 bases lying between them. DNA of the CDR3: TGTGCCAGCAGCTTAGTACAGACCGTAGGCTCCGGGGAGCTGTTTTTT. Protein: CASSLVQTVGSGELFF. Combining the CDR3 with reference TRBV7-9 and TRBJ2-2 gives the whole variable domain DTGVSQNPRHKITKRGQNVTFRCDPISEHNRLYWYRQTLGQGPEFLTYFQNEAQLEKSRLLSDRFSAERPKGSFSTLEIQRTEQGDSAMYLCASSLVQTVGSGELFFGEGSRLTVL.

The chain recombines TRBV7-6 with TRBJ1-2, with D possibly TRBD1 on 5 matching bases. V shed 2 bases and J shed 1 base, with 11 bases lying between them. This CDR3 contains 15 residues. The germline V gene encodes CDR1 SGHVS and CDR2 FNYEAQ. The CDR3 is CASSLNPDSNYGYTF. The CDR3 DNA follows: TGTGCCAGCAGCTTAAACCCCGACAGTAACTATGGCTACACCTTC.

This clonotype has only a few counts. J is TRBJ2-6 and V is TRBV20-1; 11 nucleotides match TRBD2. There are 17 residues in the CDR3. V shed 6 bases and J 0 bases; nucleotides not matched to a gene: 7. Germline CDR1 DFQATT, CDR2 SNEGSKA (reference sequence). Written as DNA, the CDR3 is TGCAGTGCGCCGACCGGGACTAGCGGCTCTGGGGCCAACGTCCTGACTTTC. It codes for CSAPTGTSGSGANVLTF.

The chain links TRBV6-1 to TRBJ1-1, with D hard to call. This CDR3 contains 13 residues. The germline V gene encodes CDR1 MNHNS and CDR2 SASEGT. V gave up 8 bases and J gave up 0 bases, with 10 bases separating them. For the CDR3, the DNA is TGTGCCAGCGTACGACACTTGAACACTGAAGCTTTCTTT. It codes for CASVRHLNTEAFF.

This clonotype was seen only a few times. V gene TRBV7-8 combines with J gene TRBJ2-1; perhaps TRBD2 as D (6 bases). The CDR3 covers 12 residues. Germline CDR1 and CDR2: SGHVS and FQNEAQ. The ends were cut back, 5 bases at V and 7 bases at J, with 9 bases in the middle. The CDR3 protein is CASSPTSNEQFF. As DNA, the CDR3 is TGTGCCAGCAGCCCGACTAGTAATGAGCAGTTCTTC.

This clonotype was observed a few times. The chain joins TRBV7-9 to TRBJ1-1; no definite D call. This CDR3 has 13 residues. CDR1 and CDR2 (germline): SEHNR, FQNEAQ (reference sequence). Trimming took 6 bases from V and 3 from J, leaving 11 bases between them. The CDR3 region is CASRYPRDTEAFF. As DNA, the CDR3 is TGTGCCAGCAGGTACCCTAGGGACACTGAAGCTTTCTTT.

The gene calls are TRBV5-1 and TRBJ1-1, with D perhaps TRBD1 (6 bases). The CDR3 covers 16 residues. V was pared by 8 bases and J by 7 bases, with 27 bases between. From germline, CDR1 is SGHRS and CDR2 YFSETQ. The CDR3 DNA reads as TGCGCCAGGACGAAGTATGAGGTGGGGGGCGGCCTTGAAGCTTTCTTT. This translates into CARTKYEVGGGLEAFF.

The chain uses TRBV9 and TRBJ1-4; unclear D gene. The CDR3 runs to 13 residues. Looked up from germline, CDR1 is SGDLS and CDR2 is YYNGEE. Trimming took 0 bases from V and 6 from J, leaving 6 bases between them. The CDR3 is CASSVGNDEKLFF. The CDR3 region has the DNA TGTGCCAGCAGCGTAGGGAACGATGAAAAACTGTTTTTT.

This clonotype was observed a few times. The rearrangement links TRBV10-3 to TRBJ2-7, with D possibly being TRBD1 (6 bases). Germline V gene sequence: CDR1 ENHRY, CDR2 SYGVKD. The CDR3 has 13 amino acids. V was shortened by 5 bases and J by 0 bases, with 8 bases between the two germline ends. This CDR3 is CAISQQGSYEQYF. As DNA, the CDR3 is TGTGCCATCAGTCAACAGGGCTCCTACGAGCAGTACTTC.

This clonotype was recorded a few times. Here the CDR3 DNA reads TGTGCCAGCAGCCAAGAAAATTCCCTGAACACCGGGGAGCTGTTTTTT. Translation gives CASSQENSLNTGELFF. The chain links TRBV14 to TRBJ2-2; D gene ambiguous. V was shortened by 0 bases and J by 1 base, with 9 bases between the two germline ends. Germline lookup yields CDR1 SGHDN and CDR2 FVKESK. This CDR3 has 16 residues.

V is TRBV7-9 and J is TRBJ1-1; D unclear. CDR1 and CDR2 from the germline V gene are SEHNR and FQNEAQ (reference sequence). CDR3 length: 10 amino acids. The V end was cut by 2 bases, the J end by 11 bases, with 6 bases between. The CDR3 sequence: CASSLISAFF. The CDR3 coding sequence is TGTGCCAGCAGCTTAATTTCGGCTTTCTTT.

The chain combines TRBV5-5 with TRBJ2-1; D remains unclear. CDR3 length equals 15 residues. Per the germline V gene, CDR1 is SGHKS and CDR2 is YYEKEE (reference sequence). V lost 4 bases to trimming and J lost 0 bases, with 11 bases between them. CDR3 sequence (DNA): TGTGCCAGCAGCCCCCCCCTGCGCTCCTACAATGAGCAGTTCTTC. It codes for CASSPPLRSYNEQFF.

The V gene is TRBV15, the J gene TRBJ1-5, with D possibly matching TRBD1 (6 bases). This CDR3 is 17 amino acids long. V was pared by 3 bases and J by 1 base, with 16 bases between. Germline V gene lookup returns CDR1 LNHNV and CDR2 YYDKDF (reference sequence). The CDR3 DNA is TGTGCCACCAGCAGTTTCACAGGGTTAGGAAGCAATCAGCCCCAGCATTTT. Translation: CATSSFTGLGSNQPQHF.

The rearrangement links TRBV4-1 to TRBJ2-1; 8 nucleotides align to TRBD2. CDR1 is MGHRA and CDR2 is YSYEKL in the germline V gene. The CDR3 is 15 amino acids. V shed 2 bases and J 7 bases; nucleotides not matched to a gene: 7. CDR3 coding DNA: TGCGCCAGCAGCCAACGGCGGGAGGAGAGGAATGAGCAGTTCTTC. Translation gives CASSQRREERNEQFF.

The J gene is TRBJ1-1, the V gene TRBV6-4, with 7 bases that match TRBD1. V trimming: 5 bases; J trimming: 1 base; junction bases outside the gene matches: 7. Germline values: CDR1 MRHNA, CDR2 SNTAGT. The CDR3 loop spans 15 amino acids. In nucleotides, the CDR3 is TGTGCCAGCAGTCCAAGAGGGGGCGAGAACACTGAAGCTTTCTTT. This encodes CASSPRGGENTEAFF.

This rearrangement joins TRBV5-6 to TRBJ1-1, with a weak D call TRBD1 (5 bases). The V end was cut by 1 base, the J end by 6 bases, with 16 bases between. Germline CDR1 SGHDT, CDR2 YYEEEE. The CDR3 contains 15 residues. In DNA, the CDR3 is TGTGCCAGCAGCTTGCCTCGATTGGGAGGGGCTGAAGCTTTCTTT. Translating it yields CASSLPRLGGAEAFF.

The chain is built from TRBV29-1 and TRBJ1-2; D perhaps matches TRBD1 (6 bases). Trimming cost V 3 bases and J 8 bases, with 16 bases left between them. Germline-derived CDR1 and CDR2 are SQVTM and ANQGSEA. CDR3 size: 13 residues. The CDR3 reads CSVESSGGQGYTF. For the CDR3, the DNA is TGCAGCGTTGAGTCGTCGGGGGGCCAAGGCTACACCTTC.

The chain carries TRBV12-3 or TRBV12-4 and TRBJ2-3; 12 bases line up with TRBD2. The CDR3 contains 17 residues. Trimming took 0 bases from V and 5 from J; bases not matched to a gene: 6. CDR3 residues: CASSLADTLAGGDTQYF. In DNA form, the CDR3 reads TGTGCCAGCAGTTTAGCCGATACACTAGCGGGGGGAGATACGCAGTATTTT.

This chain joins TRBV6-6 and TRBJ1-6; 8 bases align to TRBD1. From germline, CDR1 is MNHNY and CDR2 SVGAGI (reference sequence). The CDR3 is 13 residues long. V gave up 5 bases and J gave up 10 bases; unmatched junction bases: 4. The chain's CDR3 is CASSRTGWSPLHF. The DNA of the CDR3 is TGTGCCAGCAGTCGGACAGGGTGGTCACCCCTCCACTTT.

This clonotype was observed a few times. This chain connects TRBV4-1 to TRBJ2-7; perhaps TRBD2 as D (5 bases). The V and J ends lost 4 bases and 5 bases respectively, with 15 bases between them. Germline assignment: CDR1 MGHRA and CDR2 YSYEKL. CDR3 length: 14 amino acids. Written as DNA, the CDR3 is TGCGCCAGCAGCCTGACCCGCGGGTCGGACGAGCAGTACTTC. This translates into CASSLTRGSDEQYF.

The CDR3 is CASSQAGMNTEAFF. The CDR3 nucleotides are TGTGCCAGCAGCCAAGCAGGAATGAACACTGAAGCTTTCTTT. V gene TRBV3-1 combines with J gene TRBJ1-1, with D hard to call. The germline V gene has CDR1 LGHDT and CDR2 YNNKEL (reference sequence). CDR3 size: 14 residues. Trimming shortened V by 1 base and J by 0 bases, and 6 bases separated the two germline ends.